This TCR beta chain emerged from a study of shared clonotypes between healthy human individuals. The study's findings and limits: Blood was the only sampled material, and tissue repertoires likely differ.

Per the original data handling: Junction-only sequences produced by ImmunoSEQ had no quality scores, so filtering differed. Repertoires were generated with immunoSEQ multiplex PCR, while TCRdb's copy carries only in-frame clones and drops some. V and J calls and clone size come straight from that table; D and trimming were deduced from the DNA. The repertoire has some 1.5 million clones, nearly 99% of them found once; the top ten carry about 0.45%. The CDR3 spans 13 residues. CDR1 SGHNT and CDR2 YENEEA come from the germline V gene. With 0 bases removed from V and 9 bases from J, the gap between germline ends came to 9 bases. Into CD45RA+ naive and CD45RA-negative memory subsets, the CD4+ cells were split. Comments on this clone: Its specificity is not known.

The V gene is TRBV11-3, the J gene TRBJ2-1, with D perhaps TRBD1 (6 bases). Sequenced input: naive CD4+ T cells sorted from blood. The sample's subset: CD45RA+ positively selected. The TCR originated in a man aged 25-45 years in good health. In DNA form, the CDR3 reads TGTGCCAGCAGCTTAGAACAGGGTGGTGAGCAGTTCTTC. Encoded protein: CASSLEQGGEQFF.